Below are 2 T cell receptor beta chains sequenced from a single sample in a study of blood T cell repertoires in COVID-19. The assay was immunoSEQ multiplex PCR, and TCRdb's table has in-frame clones only and misses some. The data hold hundreds of thousands of clones, with 82% observed a single time. The source material was PBMCs or T cells enriched from blood (not recorded which). These receptor sequences come from a man between 40 and 49 years old who had been exposed to COVID-19.

This CDR3 is CATSPPNSPLHF. In nucleotides, the CDR3 is TGTGCCACCAGCCCTCCCAATTCACCCCTCCACTTT. The chain carries TRBV15 and TRBJ1-6, with D uncertain. Trimming removed 5 bases at V and 7 bases at J, with 6 bases between. This CDR3 spans 12 amino acids. CDR1 and CDR2 from the germline V gene are LNHNV and YYDKDF (reference sequence).

The V call is TRBV6-5, the J call TRBJ2-3; weak D call: TRBD1 (6 bases). This CDR3 is 14 amino acids long. Trimming removed 5 bases at V and 5 bases at J, with 14 bases between. Looked up from germline, CDR1 is MNHEY and CDR2 is SVGAGI. The CDR3 reads CASSRAGVGDTQYF. For the CDR3, the DNA is TGTGCCAGCAGTCGCGCAGGGGTGGGAGATACGCAGTATTTT.